The 19 T cell receptor beta chains listed next were all sequenced from one sample in a study of monozygotic twins with inflammatory bowel disease. TCRdb reprocessed the 5' RACE reads and reports one entry per CDR3 protein, with no DNA. Its table lists 300,000 to 400,000 distinct CDR3 sequences. The sample was blood. All receptors derive from a human donor with ulcerative colitis or Crohn's disease, or a healthy co-twin of an affected twin (not recorded which).

The genes are TRBV10-3 and TRBJ2-1; TCRdb outputs TRBD2, but without DNA this stays unchecked. Germline loops: CDR1 ENHRY, CDR2 SYGVKD. The CDR3 is made up of 15 amino acids. The chain's CDR3 is CAISDSRAVYNEQFF.

This sequence joins TRBV4-2 and TRBJ2-5; checking the TCRdb D call of TRBD2 is not possible without DNA. Germline CDR1 LGHNA, CDR2 YNFKEQ. CDR3 length: 20 amino acids. The CDR3 region is CASSRRLTGTSGKGQETQYF.

The chain employs TRBV6-2 or TRBV6-3 and TRBJ2-1; the TCRdb call, TRBD2, lacks DNA for checking. The CDR3 totals 14 residues. Germline CDR1 MNHEY, CDR2 SVGEGT. CDR3 protein: CASSSGGIYNEQFF.

The chain combines TRBV3-1 with TRBJ2-1; TCRdb's D call, TRBD2, is unchecked because there is no DNA. Germline V CDR1 and CDR2: LGHDT, YNNKEL (reference sequence). The CDR3 sequence is 14 residues long. This CDR3 reads CASSRRSLAGEQFF.

The gene calls are TRBV3-1 and TRBJ2-1. This CDR3 has 15 residues. The germline V gene has CDR1 LGHDT and CDR2 YNNKEL (reference sequence). CDR3 loop: CASSQDVPTYNEQFF.

The chain is built from TRBV6-5 and TRBJ2-1; TCRdb reports TRBD2, a call that lacks DNA to check it against. The germline V gene has CDR1 MNHEY and CDR2 SVGAGI. The CDR3 is 18 residues long. The chain's CDR3 is CASRPGTSGRPPYNEQFF.

V and J are TRBV30 and TRBJ2-2; without DNA, the TCRdb call of TRBD1 cannot be checked. CDR1 and CDR2 (germline): GTSNPN, SVGIG (reference sequence). The CDR3 spans 13 residues. This CDR3 is CAWSPLRGGELFF.

The J gene is TRBJ1-5, the V gene TRBV7-2; TCRdb selects TRBD1, and the lack of DNA leaves this call unchecked. Germline V lookup: CDR1 SGHTA, CDR2 FQGNSA. This CDR3 comprises 15 residues. The CDR3 loop reads CASSLGDAPGEPQHF.

The rearrangement uses TRBV12-3 or TRBV12-4 and TRBJ2-3; TCRdb's assignment of TRBD2 cannot be checked, as there is no DNA. This CDR3 region has 18 residues. The CDR3 loop is CASSFRASGTFSTDTQYF.

V gene TRBV3-1 combines with J gene TRBJ2-7. The CDR3 contains 14 residues. CDR1 is LGHDT, CDR2 YNNKEL, per germline (reference sequence). The CDR3 reads CASSQETVSYEQYF.

This chain connects TRBV6-6 to TRBJ1-6. The germline CDR1 and CDR2 sequences are MNHNY and SVGAGI (reference sequence). The CDR3 is 14 residues long. CDR3: CASSYLREDSPLHF.

The rearrangement links TRBV6-1 to TRBJ1-3. The CDR3 consists of 15 residues. Germline assignment: CDR1 MNHNS and CDR2 SASEGT. The CDR3 here is CASSRPSNSGNTIYF.

The chain carries TRBV7-2 and TRBJ2-1; the TCRdb D gene call, TRBD1, has no DNA to confirm it. CDR1 SGHTA and CDR2 FQGNSA come from the germline V gene. The CDR3 is 16 residues long. The CDR3 sequence is CASSLFGTGGYNEQFF.

The gene calls are TRBV4-1 and TRBJ2-5. The germline gives CDR1 MGHRA, CDR2 YSYEKL. This CDR3 is built from 15 residues. The CDR3 loop is CASSQGVAAQETQYF.

This chain uses TRBV28 with TRBJ2-1; TCRdb calls TRBD1, which cannot be checked without DNA. CDR1 and CDR2 from the germline V gene are MDHEN and SYDVKM. This CDR3 contains 17 residues. CDR3 protein: CASSVNGGLSSYNEQFF.

The rearrangement uses TRBV18 and TRBJ2-3. CDR3 size: 14 residues. Per the germline V gene, CDR1 is KGHSH and CDR2 is LQKENI. CDR3 in amino acids: CASSPPNRPDTQYF.

This sequence joins TRBV5-5 and TRBJ2-2; TCRdb's D gene call, TRBD2, goes unchecked for lack of DNA. Germline-derived CDR1 and CDR2 are SGHKS and YYEKEE (reference sequence). The CDR3 length is 14 residues. The CDR3 protein is CASSLGHGPGELFF.

The V gene is TRBV7-3, the J gene TRBJ2-5; no DNA is available, so the TRBD2 call from TCRdb remains unchecked. Per germline, CDR1 SGHTA and CDR2 FQGTGA. The CDR3 length is 15 residues. The CDR3 loop is CASSVSGSLGETQYF. Complete variable domain (other parts from reference TRBV7-3 and TRBJ2-5): GAGVSQTPSNKVTEKGKYVELRCDPISGHTALYWYRQSLGQGPEFLIYFQGTGAADDSGLPNDRFFAVRPEGSVSTLKIQRTERGDSAVYLCASSVSGSLGETQYFGPGTRLLVL.

The chain employs TRBV4-1 and TRBJ2-7; TCRdb outputs TRBD2, but without DNA this stays unchecked. CDR1 is MGHRA, CDR2 YSYEKL, per germline. The CDR3 covers 15 residues. The CDR3 spells CASSRRGGSPFEQYF.